The 10 T cell receptor beta chains below come from one sample, sequenced in a study of blood T cells in healthy people across ages. Using a J-beta primer mix together with a sample-barcoded 5' primer, a second PCR was run for roughly 7 to 12 cycles. Using its own MiXCR run on the 5' RACE reads, TCRdb lists one record per CDR3 protein. Here the sample spans under 750,000 distinct CDR3 sequences, around 50% being singletons. The sample was blood. The receptors stem from a man aged 80 or over in good health.

V gene TRBV29-1 combines with J gene TRBJ2-1, with 13 bases aligning to TRBD2. The CDR3 sequence is 13 residues long. The germline gives CDR1 SQVTM, CDR2 ANQGSEA. The trim removed 7 bases at V and 5 bases at J, leaving 2 bases unmatched. CDR3 in amino acids: CSAGLAGNNEQFF. In nucleotides, the CDR3 is TGCAGCGCGGGACTAGCGGGAAACAATGAGCAGTTCTTC.

J is TRBJ2-5 and V is TRBV6-5; 12 bases line up with TRBD2. J gave up 5 bases and V 4 bases, and 17 bases lay outside the gene matches. The CDR3 totals 19 residues. Germline V gene lookup returns CDR1 MNHEY and CDR2 SVGAGI. DNA for the CDR3: TGTGCCAGCAGTTTAGGCCACGGACTAGCGGGGCGCCCGAGCGAGACCCAGTACTTC. Its protein is CASSLGHGLAGRPSETQYF.

The chain carries TRBV14 and TRBJ2-5; TRBD2 agrees at 9 bases. The DNA end lines up better with TRBJ2-7; the J call may be wrong. This CDR3 has 15 residues. CDR1 is SGHDN and CDR2 is FVKESK in the germline V gene. CDR3 coding DNA: TGTGCCAGCAGCCATTTGACTAGCGGAAGGTACGAGCAGTACTTC. This gives the protein CASSHLTSGRYEQYF.

In this sample, this clonotype turned up many times. The chain is built from TRBV6-5 and TRBJ2-3; no firm D call. The CDR3 loop spans 14 amino acids. Trimming took off 2 bases at V and 4 bases at J, with 10 bases between the two ends. Germline V gene sequence: CDR1 MNHEY, CDR2 SVGAGI. The CDR3 spells CASSYRRSSDTQYF. The CDR3 DNA follows: TGTGCCAGCAGTTACCGGCGGAGCTCAGATACGCAGTATTTT.

The V gene is TRBV25-1, the J gene TRBJ2-7; 7 bases match TRBD1. Germline V gene sequence: CDR1 MGHDK, CDR2 SYGVNS. J lost 3 bases, V lost 4 bases, and 9 bases had no gene match. This CDR3 region has 15 residues. In DNA, the CDR3 is TGTGCCAGCAGTGCAGGGGGATTGTCGAACTACGAGCAGTACTTC. Protein: CASSAGGLSNYEQYF.

The V call is TRBV6-2 or TRBV6-3, the J call TRBJ2-1; 7 bases fit TRBD1. The CDR3 contains 18 residues. Per germline, CDR1 MNHEY and CDR2 SVGEGT. Trimming cost V 7 bases and J 4 bases; bases outside gene matches: 19. DNA for the CDR3: TGTGCCAGCAACACCCTTAGGGGAAAGGGGGCAGGATACAATGAGCAGTTCTTC. This encodes CASNTLRGKGAGYNEQFF.

This sequence joins TRBV7-9 and TRBJ1-5; D is possibly TRBD1 (5 bases). The germline gives CDR1 SEHNR, CDR2 FQNEAQ (reference sequence). V lost 5 bases to trimming and J lost 5 bases, with 16 bases between them. The CDR3 is 15 amino acids. CDR3 coding DNA: TGTGCCAGCAGCCCCCGGGGGGACCAATATCAGCCCCAGCATTTT. Amino acids: CASSPRGDQYQPQHF.

The chain joins TRBV4-1 to TRBJ1-6; D not certain. V dropped 0 bases and J dropped 9 bases, with 15 bases sitting between them. The CDR3 has 16 residues. CDR1 is MGHRA and CDR2 is YSYEKL in the germline V gene. CDR3 residues: CASSQDVRVEVSPLHF. CDR3 nucleotides: TGCGCCAGCAGCCAAGATGTTAGGGTAGAGGTTTCACCCCTCCACTTT.

V and J are TRBV5-5 and TRBJ1-2; D is possibly TRBD1 (5 bases). V lost 3 bases and J 4 bases, leaving 13 bases between the germline ends. The CDR3 consists of 14 residues. The germline V gene encodes CDR1 SGHKS and CDR2 YYEKEE (reference sequence). CDR3 sequence reads: CASSSREGIYGYTF. The CDR3 DNA reads as TGTGCCAGCAGCTCCAGGGAGGGAATCTATGGCTACACCTTC.

This clonotype was seen only a few times. The V and J genes are TRBV29-1 and TRBJ2-3; D gene unclear. The CDR3 has 13 residues. Trimming cost V 6 bases and J 0 bases, with 10 bases left between them. In germline, CDR1 is SQVTM, CDR2 ANQGSEA. CDR3 sequence: CSVVQWSTDTQYF. CDR3 sequence (DNA): TGCAGCGTCGTCCAATGGAGCACAGATACGCAGTATTTT.